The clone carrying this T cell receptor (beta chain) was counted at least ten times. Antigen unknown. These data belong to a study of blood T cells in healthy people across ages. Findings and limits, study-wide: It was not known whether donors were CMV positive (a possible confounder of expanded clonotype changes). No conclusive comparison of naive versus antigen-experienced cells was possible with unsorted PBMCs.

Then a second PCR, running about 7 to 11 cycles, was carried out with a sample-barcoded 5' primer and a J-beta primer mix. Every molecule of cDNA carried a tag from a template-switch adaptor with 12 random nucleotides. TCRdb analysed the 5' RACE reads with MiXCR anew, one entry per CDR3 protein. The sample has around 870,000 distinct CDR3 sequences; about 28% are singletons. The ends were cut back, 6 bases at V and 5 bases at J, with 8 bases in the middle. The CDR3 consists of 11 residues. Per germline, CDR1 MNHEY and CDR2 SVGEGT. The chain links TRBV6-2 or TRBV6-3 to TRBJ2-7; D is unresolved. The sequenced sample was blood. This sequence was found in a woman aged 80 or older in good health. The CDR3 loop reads CASSLGNEQYF. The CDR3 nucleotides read TGTGCCAGCAGCCTAGGCAACGAGCAGTACTTC.